The 5 T cell receptor beta chains in this list originate from one sample, sequenced in a study of graft-versus-host responses after intestinal transplantation. Antigen specificity for these receptors is unknown. Generated by immunoSEQ multiplex PCR, the TCRdb table keeps only in-frame clones and is missing some. The repertoire holds some 110,000 clones, with 90% to 95% as singletons. Sequenced here: unstimulated CD4+ T cells sorted from spleen or lymph node cells, sampled before transplant. The origin of the receptors is a human donor who was the organ donor for an intestinal transplant.

The V call is TRBV19, the J call TRBJ1-2; 10 bases are a match to TRBD1. CDR1 and CDR2 from the germline V gene are LNHDA and SQIVND (reference sequence). Trimming cost V 5 bases and J 8 bases; bases outside gene matches: 8. This CDR3 has 14 amino acids. In nucleotides, the CDR3 is TGTGCCAGTAGTTCCCAGACAGGGGGCGGAGGCTACACCTTC. As protein: CASSSQTGGGGYTF.

CDR3 in amino acids: CASSLEAADTQYF. DNA for the CDR3: TGTGCCAGCAGTTTAGAGGCCGCAGATACGCAGTATTTT. The V gene is TRBV6-4, the J gene TRBJ2-3; D ambiguous. Trimming pared 5 bases from V and 4 bases from J, leaving 10 bases between. The CDR3 covers 13 residues. CDR1 is MRHNA, CDR2 SNTAGT, per germline.

This rearrangement joins TRBV15 to TRBJ1-2; D might be TRBD1 (5 bases). There are 15 residues in the CDR3. Looked up from germline, CDR1 is LNHNV and CDR2 is YYDKDF (reference sequence). The ends were cut back, 0 bases at V and 2 bases at J, with 10 bases in the middle. For the CDR3, the DNA is TGTGCCACCAGCAGAGACGTGGGGGTGAACTATGGCTACACCTTC. Translation gives CATSRDVGVNYGYTF.

V is TRBV30 and J is TRBJ1-1, with 11 bases fitting TRBD1. Germline CDR1 is GTSNPN and CDR2 is SVGIG (reference sequence). J gave up 10 bases and V 5 bases, and 12 bases lay outside the gene matches. This CDR3 contains 14 residues. CDR3 sequence reads: CAWRWGGGQGGAFF. The CDR3 DNA is TGTGCCTGGCGTTGGGGAGGGGGACAGGGGGGAGCTTTCTTT.

V gene TRBV11-2 combines with J gene TRBJ2-7; D possibly corresponds to TRBD2 (6 bases). Per germline, CDR1 SGHAT and CDR2 FQNNGV. The CDR3 extends over 12 amino acids. V lost 1 base and J lost 5, with 6 bases in between. CDR3 amino acids: CASSLAGDEQYF. The CDR3 DNA reads TGTGCCAGCAGCTTAGCGGGGGACGAGCAGTACTTC.